This TCR beta chain originates from a study of neoadjuvant nivolumab and ipilimumab in lung cancer. About the study: Nivolumab 3 mg/kg was given days 1, 15 and 29, plus ipilimumab 1 mg/kg day 1 in combination.

A few counts support this clone. Antigen specificity is unknown. The study, taken as a whole, reports: Only two of four nivolumab-treated tumors gained richness and clonality by surgery. TCR clonality did not significantly correlate with pathologic tumor regression. TCR receptors were sequenced in few samples.

Per germline, CDR1 SGDLS and CDR2 YYNGEE. The CDR3 is made up of 14 amino acids. With 2 bases removed from V and 8 bases from J, the gap between germline ends came to 13 bases. The assay was immunoSEQ multiplex PCR, and TCRdb's table has in-frame clones only and misses some. The sample carries about 28,000 clones, roughly 76% recorded once. Sequencing used tumor tissue, obtained after neoadjuvant nivolumab, alone or with ipilimumab, at or shortly before surgery. This sequence was found in an adult with non-small cell lung cancer. The V and J genes are TRBV9 and TRBJ1-4; TRBD1 might be the D (5 bases). The CDR3 nucleotides read TGTGCCAGCAGCGTTGCTGGGGCCGGGGAAAAACTGTTTTTT. It specifies CASSVAGAGEKLFF.